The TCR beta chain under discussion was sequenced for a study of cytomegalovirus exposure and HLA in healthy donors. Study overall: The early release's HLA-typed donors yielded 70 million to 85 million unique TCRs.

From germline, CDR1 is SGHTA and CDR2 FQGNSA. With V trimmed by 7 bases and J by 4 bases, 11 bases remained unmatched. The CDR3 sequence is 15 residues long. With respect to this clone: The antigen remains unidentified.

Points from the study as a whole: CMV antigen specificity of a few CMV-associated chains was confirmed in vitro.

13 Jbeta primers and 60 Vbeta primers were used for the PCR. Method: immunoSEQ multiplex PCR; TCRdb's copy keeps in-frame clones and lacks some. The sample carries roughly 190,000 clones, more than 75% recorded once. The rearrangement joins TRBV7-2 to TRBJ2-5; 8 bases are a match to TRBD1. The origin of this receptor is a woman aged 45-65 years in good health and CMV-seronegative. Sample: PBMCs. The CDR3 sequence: CASTPGGRGRETQYF. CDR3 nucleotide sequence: TGTGCCAGCACCCCAGGGGGCAGGGGGCGAGAGACCCAGTACTTC.